One and the same sample provided the 15 T cell receptor beta chains below, sequenced in a study of T cell repertoires in cytomegalovirus infection. What these receptors recognize is not known. TCRdb passed the reads through MiXCR, listing each CDR3 protein once. The sample lists 650,000 to 850,000 distinct CDR3 sequences; about 29% were seen once. The sequences come from cultured CD8+ T cells from PBMCs, collected from culture after CMV antigen stimulation. Every receptor here comes from a human donor in good health (CMV status not recorded). Some clones in this sample may be carry-over from other donors' samples.

The chain is built from TRBV6-5 and TRBJ2-2; 7 nucleotides agree with TRBD1. Germline CDR1 is MNHEY and CDR2 is SVGAGI. The CDR3 has 14 amino acids. V dropped 6 bases and J dropped 3; count of bases not matched to a gene: 4. CDR3 loop: CASSPQGDTGELFF. CDR3 nucleotide sequence: TGTGCCAGCAGCCCCCAGGGGGACACCGGGGAGCTGTTTTTT.

This clonotype was counted a single time. This sequence joins TRBV6-8 and TRBJ2-1; 9 nucleotides align to TRBD2. Trimming cost V 5 bases and J 7 bases; bases outside gene matches: 9. The CDR3 is made up of 15 amino acids. Germline CDR1 is MNHGY and CDR2 is SAAAGT. The CDR3 DNA follows: TGTGCCAGCAGTGCTGGAGCGGGGGGTTTAAATGAGCAGTTCTTC. Translated: CASSAGAGGLNEQFF.

This clonotype was found many times. The CDR3 loop is CAILSGFIGAFF. CDR3 nucleotide sequence: TGTGCTATCCTCAGCGGATTTATAGGGGCTTTCTTT. V usage is TRBV7-7 and J usage is TRBJ1-1, with D uncertain. Germline loops: CDR1 SSHAT, CDR2 FNYEAQ (reference sequence). The CDR3 is 12 residues long.

The chain has TRBV7-9 and TRBJ2-1; D is unresolved. The CDR3 contains 13 residues. Per germline, CDR1 SEHNR and CDR2 FQNEAQ (reference sequence). V was shortened by 5 bases and J by 8 bases, with 13 bases between the two germline ends. CDR3 residues: CASSPRVRDEQFF. The CDR3 region has the DNA TGTGCCAGCAGCCCCCGGGTACGGGATGAGCAGTTCTTC.

The chain is built from TRBV7-4 and TRBJ1-2, with no clear D. The CDR3 has 14 amino acids. The germline V and J ends were trimmed by 6 bases and 0 bases, with 11 bases remaining between them. The germline CDR1 and CDR2 sequences are SGHVT and SQSDAQ. The CDR3 DNA reads TGTGCCAGCAGTAACCCCGGGGCTAACTATGGCTACACCTTC. Its translation is CASSNPGANYGYTF.

This clonotype was detected many times. The genes are TRBV7-2 and TRBJ2-5; 7 bases align to TRBD2. Germline assignment: CDR1 SGHTA and CDR2 FQGNSA. V gave up 1 base and J gave up 0 bases; unmatched junction bases: 5. The length of the CDR3 is 16 residues. The CDR3 DNA reads TGTGCCAGCAGCTTAGTCGGGGGAGGGTACCAAGAGACCCAGTACTTC. Translating it yields CASSLVGGGYQETQYF.

The rearrangement links TRBV7-6 to TRBJ2-1, with 7 bases lining up with TRBD1. Germline lookup yields CDR1 SGHVS and CDR2 FNYEAQ. Losses at the gene ends were 4 bases for V and 7 bases for J; bases not matched to a gene: 10. This CDR3 comprises 15 residues. The CDR3 DNA follows: TGTGCCAGCAGCTCCCGGGACAGCCACCCTAATGAGCAGTTCTTC. Its translation is CASSSRDSHPNEQFF.

In this sample, this clonotype turned up a few times. The chain is built from TRBV6-6 and TRBJ2-3; a possible D gene is TRBD2 (6 bases). Between the trimmed V and J ends, which lost 1 base and 0 bases, there was a span of 8 bases. The CDR3 consists of 15 residues. CDR1 and CDR2 from the germline V gene are MNHNY and SVGAGI (reference sequence). CDR3 sequence reads: CASSYLAESTDTQYF. The CDR3 nucleotides read TGTGCCAGCAGTTACTTAGCGGAGAGCACAGATACGCAGTATTTT.

The DNA of the CDR3 is TGCAGTGCTAGAGTTGTACGGGCGGGGATCCGCGAGCAGTACGTC. It codes for CSARVVRAGIREQYV. The chain joins TRBV20-1 to TRBJ2-7; D may be TRBD2 (6 bases). This CDR3 comprises 15 residues. Germline CDR1 and CDR2: DFQATT and SNEGSKA (reference sequence). The V end lost 1 base, the J end lost 6 bases, and 19 bases lay between the germline ends.

This clonotype was detected only once. The chain carries TRBV10-3 and TRBJ2-5; the match to TRBD1 covers 9 bases. CDR1 and CDR2 (germline): ENHRY, SYGVKD. Unmatched junction bases numbered 7, after V lost 8 bases and J lost 6 bases. This CDR3 is built from 13 residues. The DNA of the CDR3 is TGTGCCATCGCAGAAGGACAGGGGAAGACCCAGTACTTC. It codes for CAIAEGQGKTQYF.

The rearrangement joins TRBV2 to TRBJ1-2; TRBD1 agrees at 7 bases. Germline V gene lookup returns CDR1 SNHLY and CDR2 FYNNEI. The CDR3 contains 15 residues. The J segment lost 2 bases and the V segment lost 8 bases, leaving 11 bases of the junction unmatched. The CDR3: CASPIQGRPNYGYTF. CDR3 DNA sequence: TGTGCCAGCCCGATACAGGGGCGCCCCAACTATGGCTACACCTTC.

In its sample, this clonotype was seen a few times. V usage is TRBV6-1 and J usage is TRBJ2-1; TRBD2 matches 10 bases. Trimming cost V 6 bases and J 5 bases; bases outside gene matches: 10. The CDR3 loop spans 16 amino acids. Germline assignment: CDR1 MNHNS and CDR2 SASEGT. The CDR3 DNA reads TGTGCCAGCAGCGACTATACTAGCGGGGACAACAATGAGCAGTTCTTC. Protein product: CASSDYTSGDNNEQFF.

V is TRBV6-1 and J is TRBJ2-7; perhaps TRBD1 as D (6 bases). In germline, CDR1 is MNHNS, CDR2 SASEGT. The CDR3 is 17 residues long. With 3 bases removed from V and 2 bases from J, the gap between germline ends came to 20 bases. In nucleotides, the CDR3 is TGTGCCAGCAGTGAGAGGCCCACAGGGATAGGAGCCTACGAGCAGTACGTC. Protein: CASSERPTGIGAYEQYV.

CDR3 coding DNA: TGTGCCAGCAGCTCTAGCGGGGGGGATGGAGAGACCCAGTACTTC. Amino acids: CASSSSGGDGETQYF. The chain combines TRBV7-2 with TRBJ2-5; 12 positions match TRBD2. This CDR3 has 15 amino acids. Germline-derived CDR1 and CDR2 are SGHTA and FQGNSA. V shed 4 bases, J shed 4 bases, and the junction held 4 bases outside the gene matches.

The chain employs TRBV12-3 or TRBV12-4 and TRBJ1-5; a possible D gene is TRBD1 (6 bases). V lost 2 bases, J lost 0 bases, and 14 bases lay in between. This CDR3 is 17 amino acids long. The CDR3 nucleotides are TGTGCCAGCAGTTTAAGGGGGGGACGGAATAGCAATCAGCCCCAGCATTTT. Its translation: CASSLRGGRNSNQPQHF.